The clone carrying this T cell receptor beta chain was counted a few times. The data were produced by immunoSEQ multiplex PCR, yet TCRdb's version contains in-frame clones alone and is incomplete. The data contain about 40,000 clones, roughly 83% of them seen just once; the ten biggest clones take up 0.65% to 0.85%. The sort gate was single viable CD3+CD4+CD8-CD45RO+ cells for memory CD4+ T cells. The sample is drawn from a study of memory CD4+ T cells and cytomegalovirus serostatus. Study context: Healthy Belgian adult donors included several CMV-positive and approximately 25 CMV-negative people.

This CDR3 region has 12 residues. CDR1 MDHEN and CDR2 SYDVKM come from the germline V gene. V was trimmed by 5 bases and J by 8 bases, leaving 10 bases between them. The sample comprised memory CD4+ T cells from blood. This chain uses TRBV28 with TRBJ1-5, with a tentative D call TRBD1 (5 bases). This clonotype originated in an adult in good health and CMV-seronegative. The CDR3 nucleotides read TGTGCCAGCAGTGGGGGGTTTGAGCCCCAGCATTTT. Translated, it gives CASSGGFEPQHF.